This TCR beta chain was recorded in a study of cytomegalovirus exposure and HLA in healthy donors. Primers included in the PCR were 60 Vbeta and 13 Jbeta primers. This table comes from immunoSEQ multiplex PCR, and its TCRdb copy is limited to in-frame clones, with some not included. The sample holds 150,000 to 200,000 clones; 85% are singletons and the top ten take 1%. Trimming took off 5 bases at V and 1 base at J, with 14 bases between the two ends. This CDR3 has 15 residues. From germline, CDR1 is SGHTA and CDR2 FQGTGA. The sequence came from a boy younger than 10 in good health and CMV-seronegative. The specimen sequenced was PBMCs. J is TRBJ2-5 and V is TRBV7-3; a weak D match, TRBD2 (7 bases). CDR3 loop: CASSRGGSVQETQYF. CDR3 nucleotide sequence: TGTGCCAGCAGCAGGGGGGGGTCAGTCCAAGAGACCCAGTACTTC.